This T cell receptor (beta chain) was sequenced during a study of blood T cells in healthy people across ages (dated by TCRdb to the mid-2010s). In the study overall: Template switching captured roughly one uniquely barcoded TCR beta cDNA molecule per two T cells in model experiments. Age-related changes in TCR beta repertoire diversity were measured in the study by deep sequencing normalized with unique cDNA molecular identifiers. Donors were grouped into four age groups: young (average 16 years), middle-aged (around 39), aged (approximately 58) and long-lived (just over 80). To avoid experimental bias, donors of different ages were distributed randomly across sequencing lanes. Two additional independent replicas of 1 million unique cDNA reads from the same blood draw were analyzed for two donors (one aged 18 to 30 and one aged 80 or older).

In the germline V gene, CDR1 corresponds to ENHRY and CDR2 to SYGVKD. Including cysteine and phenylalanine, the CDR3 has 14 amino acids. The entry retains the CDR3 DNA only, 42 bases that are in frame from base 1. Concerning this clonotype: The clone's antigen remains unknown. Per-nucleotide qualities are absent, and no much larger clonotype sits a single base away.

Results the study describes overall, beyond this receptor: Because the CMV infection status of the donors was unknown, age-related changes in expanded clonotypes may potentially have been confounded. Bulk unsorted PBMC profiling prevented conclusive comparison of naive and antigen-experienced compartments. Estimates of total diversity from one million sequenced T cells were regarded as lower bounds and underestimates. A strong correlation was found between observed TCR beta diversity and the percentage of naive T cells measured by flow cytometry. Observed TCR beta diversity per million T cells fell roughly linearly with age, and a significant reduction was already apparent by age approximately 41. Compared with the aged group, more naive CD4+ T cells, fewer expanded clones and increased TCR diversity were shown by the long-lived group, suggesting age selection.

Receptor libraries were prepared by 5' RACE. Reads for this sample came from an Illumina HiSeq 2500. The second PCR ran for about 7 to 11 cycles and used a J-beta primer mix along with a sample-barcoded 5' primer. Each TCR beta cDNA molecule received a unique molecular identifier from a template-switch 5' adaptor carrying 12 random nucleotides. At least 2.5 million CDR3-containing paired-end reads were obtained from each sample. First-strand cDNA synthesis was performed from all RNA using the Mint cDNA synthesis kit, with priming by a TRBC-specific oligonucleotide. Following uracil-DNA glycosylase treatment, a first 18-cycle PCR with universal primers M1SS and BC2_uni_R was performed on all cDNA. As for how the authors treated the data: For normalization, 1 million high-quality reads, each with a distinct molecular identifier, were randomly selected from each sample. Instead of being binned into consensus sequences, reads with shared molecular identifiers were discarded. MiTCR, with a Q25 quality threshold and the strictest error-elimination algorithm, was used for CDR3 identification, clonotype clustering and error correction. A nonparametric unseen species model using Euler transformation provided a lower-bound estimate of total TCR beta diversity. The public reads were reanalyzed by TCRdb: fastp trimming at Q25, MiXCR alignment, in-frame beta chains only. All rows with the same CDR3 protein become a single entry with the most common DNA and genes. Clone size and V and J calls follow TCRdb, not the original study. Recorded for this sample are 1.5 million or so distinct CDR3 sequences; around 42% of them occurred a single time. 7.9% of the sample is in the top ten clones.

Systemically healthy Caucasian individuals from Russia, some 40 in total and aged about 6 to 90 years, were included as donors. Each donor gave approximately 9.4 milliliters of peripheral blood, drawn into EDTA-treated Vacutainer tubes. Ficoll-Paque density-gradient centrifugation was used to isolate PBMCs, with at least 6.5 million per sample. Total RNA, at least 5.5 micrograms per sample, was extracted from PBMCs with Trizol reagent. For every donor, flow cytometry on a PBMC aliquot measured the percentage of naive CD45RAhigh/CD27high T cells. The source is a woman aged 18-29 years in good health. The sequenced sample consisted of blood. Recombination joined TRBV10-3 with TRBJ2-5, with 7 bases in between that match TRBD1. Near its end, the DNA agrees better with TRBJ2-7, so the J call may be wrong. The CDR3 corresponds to CAISEQGYSYEQYF. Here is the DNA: TGTGCCATCAGTGAACAGGGGTACTCCTACGAGCAGTACTTC.